A selection of T cell receptor beta chains follows, all from one sample in a study of cytomegalovirus exposure and HLA in healthy donors. Sequencing used immunoSEQ multiplex PCR; TCRdb keeps in-frame clones, though not all of them. In the table there are about 270,000 clones, around 66% of which are singletons. Sample: PBMCs. Receptors originate from a female donor in good health and CMV-seronegative. Each CDR3 is given with its conserved first and last residue. D genes are given only for firm matches.

v_gene: TRBV6-5
d_gene: TRBD2
CDR3aa: CASRPGLATYEQFF

v_gene: TRBV5-4
d_gene: .
CDR3aa: CASSRTQGGEQYF

v_gene: TRBV28
d_gene: TRBD1
CDR3aa: CASSYPGQGGNEQFF

v_gene: TRBV2
d_gene: TRBD2
CDR3aa: CASSEAGTSNGELFF

v_gene: TRBV19
d_gene: TRBD1
CDR3aa: CASTGQVYSPLHF

v_gene: TRBV30
d_gene: TRBD2
CDR3aa: CAWSELAGGFFEQYF

v_gene: TRBV11-1
d_gene: TRBD2
CDR3aa: CASSLFGTSVPSEQYF

v_gene: TRBV27
d_gene: .
CDR3aa: CASHEVSKGVQYF

v_gene: TRBV28
d_gene: .
CDR3aa: CASHPDYSEGEQFF

v_gene: TRBV2
d_gene: .
CDR3aa: CASQTFGQPQHF

v_gene: TRBV7-9
d_gene: .
CDR3aa: CSSSHNSGALYEQYF

v_gene: TRBV28
d_gene: .
CDR3aa: CASSYLGLDSGQFF

v_gene: TRBV5-1
d_gene: TRBD2
CDR3aa: CASSLGLAGDYEQYF

v_gene: TRBV28
d_gene: TRBD1
CDR3aa: CASVTTGDSYEQYF

v_gene: TRBV7-8
d_gene: .
CDR3aa: CASSSSTGQETQYF

v_gene: TRBV28
d_gene: .
CDR3aa: CASSTVGGVTEAFF

v_gene: TRBV27
d_gene: TRBD2
CDR3aa: CASSPFRASGSSYNEQFF

v_gene: TRBV15
d_gene: TRBD2
CDR3aa: CATSRPRWRGTDYNEQFF

v_gene: TRBV6-1
d_gene: .
CDR3aa: CASSEAGSGNEQYF

v_gene: TRBV15
d_gene: TRBD2
CDR3aa: CATSRDLGTGTSLFF

v_gene: TRBV21-1
d_gene: .
CDR3aa: CASRRSSGNTIYF

v_gene: TRBV5-1
d_gene: .
CDR3aa: CASSGLDSYEQYF

v_gene: TRBV6-1
d_gene: .
CDR3aa: CASSDGGRPYEQYF

v_gene: TRBV10-3
d_gene: TRBD1
CDR3aa: CAIRGQTNTEAFF

v_gene: TRBV6-1
d_gene: .
CDR3aa: CASSAYSAFMNTEAFF

v_gene: TRBV7-3
d_gene: .
CDR3aa: CASSLTHSLAEQFF

v_gene: TRBV2
d_gene: TRBD1
CDR3aa: CASKDSGTGVEKLFF

v_gene: TRBV6-1
d_gene: .
CDR3aa: CASSVPRQASHSGANVLTF

v_gene: TRBV11-2
d_gene: TRBD1
CDR3aa: CASSLVWTGGGDTQYF

v_gene: TRBV9
d_gene: TRBD1
CDR3aa: CASSSRGTGGIETQYF

v_gene: TRBV5-1
d_gene: .
CDR3aa: CASSTNNATNEKLFF

v_gene: TRBV14
d_gene: .
CDR3aa: CASSQRRQTLYGYTF

v_gene: TRBV11-2
d_gene: TRBD1
CDR3aa: CASSFTTGGYGYTF

v_gene: TRBV11-2
d_gene: .
CDR3aa: CASSLDGYNSPLHF

v_gene: TRBV28
d_gene: .
CDR3aa: CASGYRINQPQHF

v_gene: TRBV25-1
d_gene: TRBD1
CDR3aa: CASSAQGANTGELFF

v_gene: TRBV10-3
d_gene: TRBD1
CDR3aa: CAIGGGQGANTGELFF

v_gene: TRBV9
d_gene: TRBD2
CDR3aa: CASSVDGTSGTQYF

v_gene: TRBV6-1
d_gene: .
CDR3aa: CASSDRSAGRIGYTF

v_gene: TRBV6-5
d_gene: .
CDR3aa: CASSYAAFANTGELFF

v_gene: TRBV5-1
d_gene: .
CDR3aa: CASSSRQTGELFF

v_gene: TRBV7-9
d_gene: .
CDR3aa: CASSPARINNEQFF

v_gene: TRBV21-1
d_gene: .
CDR3aa: CASSKRTGNLYGYTF

v_gene: TRBV2
d_gene: .
CDR3aa: CASSGARGRTEAFF

v_gene: TRBV5-5
d_gene: .
CDR3aa: CASSSTGSTGANVLTF

v_gene: TRBV4-1
d_gene: .
CDR3aa: CASSPAEGRGMNEQFF

v_gene: TRBV2
d_gene: .
CDR3aa: CASSDYSFYEQYF

v_gene: TRBV15
d_gene: .
CDR3aa: CATSREGLYRANTEAFF

v_gene: TRBV25-1
d_gene: .
CDR3aa: CASFEGTAYGYTF

v_gene: TRBV25-1
d_gene: TRBD2
CDR3aa: CASSPLGKVAGAPEQYF

v_gene: TRBV9
d_gene: TRBD2
CDR3aa: CASSVAGGSYSDTQYF

v_gene: TRBV29-1
d_gene: .
CDR3aa: CSVDKQAIYGYTF

v_gene: TRBV5-1
d_gene: .
CDR3aa: CASSLGREDSPLHF

v_gene: TRBV7-2
d_gene: TRBD2
CDR3aa: CASSLGEGTRLFF

v_gene: TRBV28
d_gene: .
CDR3aa: CASTGSAGNQPQHF

v_gene: TRBV4-2
d_gene: .
CDR3aa: CASSQARGEQFF

v_gene: TRBV6-1
d_gene: .
CDR3aa: CASSTTYNEQFF

v_gene: TRBV7-9
d_gene: TRBD2
CDR3aa: CASSPRLATYNEQFF